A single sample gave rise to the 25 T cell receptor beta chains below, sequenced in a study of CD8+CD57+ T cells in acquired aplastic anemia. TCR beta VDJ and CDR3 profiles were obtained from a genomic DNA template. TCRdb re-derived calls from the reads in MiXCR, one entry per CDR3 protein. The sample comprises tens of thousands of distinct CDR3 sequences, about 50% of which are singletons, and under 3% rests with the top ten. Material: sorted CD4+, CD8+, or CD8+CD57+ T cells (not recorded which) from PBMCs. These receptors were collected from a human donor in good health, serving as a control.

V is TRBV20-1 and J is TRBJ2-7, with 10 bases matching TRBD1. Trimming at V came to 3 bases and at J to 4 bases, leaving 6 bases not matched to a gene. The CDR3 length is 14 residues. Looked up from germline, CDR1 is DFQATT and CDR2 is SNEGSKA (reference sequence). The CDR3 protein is CSASPGQGSYEQYF. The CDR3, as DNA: TGCAGTGCTAGCCCGGGACAGGGGTCGTACGAGCAGTACTTC.

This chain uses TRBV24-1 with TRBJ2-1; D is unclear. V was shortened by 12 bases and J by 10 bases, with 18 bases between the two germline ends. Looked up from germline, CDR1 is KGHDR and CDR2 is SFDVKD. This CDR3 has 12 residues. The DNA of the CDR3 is TGTGCCGCCTCCAGGACCGGTGGAGAGCAGTTCTTC. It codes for CAASRTGGEQFF.

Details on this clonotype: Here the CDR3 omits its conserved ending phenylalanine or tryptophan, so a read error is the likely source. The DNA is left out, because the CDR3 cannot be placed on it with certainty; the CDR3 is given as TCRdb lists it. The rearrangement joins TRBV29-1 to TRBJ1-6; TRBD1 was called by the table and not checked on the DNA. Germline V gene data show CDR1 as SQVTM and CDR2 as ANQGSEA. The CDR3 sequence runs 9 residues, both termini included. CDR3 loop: CSALDRLNY.

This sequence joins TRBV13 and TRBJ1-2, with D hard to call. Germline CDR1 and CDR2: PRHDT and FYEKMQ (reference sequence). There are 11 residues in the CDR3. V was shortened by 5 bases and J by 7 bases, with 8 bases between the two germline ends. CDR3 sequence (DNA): TGTGCCAGCAGCCCTGGGGTTGGCTACACCTTC. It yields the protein CASSPGVGYTF.

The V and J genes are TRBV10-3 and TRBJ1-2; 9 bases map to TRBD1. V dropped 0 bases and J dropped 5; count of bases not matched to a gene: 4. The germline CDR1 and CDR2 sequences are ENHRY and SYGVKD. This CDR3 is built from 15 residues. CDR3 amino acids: CAISESVGQGYGYTF. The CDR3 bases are TGTGCCATCAGTGAGTCGGTGGGACAGGGATATGGCTACACCTTC.

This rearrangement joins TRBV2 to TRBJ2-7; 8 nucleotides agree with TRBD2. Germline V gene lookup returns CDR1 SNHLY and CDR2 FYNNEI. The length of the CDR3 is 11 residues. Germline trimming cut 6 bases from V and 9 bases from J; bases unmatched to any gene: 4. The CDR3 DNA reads TGTGCCAGCAGGCGGGGGGAGGTGCAGTACTTC. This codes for CASRRGEVQYF.

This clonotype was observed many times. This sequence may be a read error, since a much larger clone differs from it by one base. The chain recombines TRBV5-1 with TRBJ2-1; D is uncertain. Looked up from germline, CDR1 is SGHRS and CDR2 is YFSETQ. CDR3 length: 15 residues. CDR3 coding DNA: TGCGTCAGCAGCTGGGATCATAACCGCTACAATGAGCAGTTCTTC. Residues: CVSSWDHNRYNEQFF.

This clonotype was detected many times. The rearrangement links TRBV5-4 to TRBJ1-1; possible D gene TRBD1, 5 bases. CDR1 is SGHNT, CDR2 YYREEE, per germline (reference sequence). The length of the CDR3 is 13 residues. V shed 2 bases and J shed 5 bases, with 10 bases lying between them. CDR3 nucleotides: TGTGCCAGCAGCTTTCAGGGAGGTACTGAAGCTTTCTTT. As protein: CASSFQGGTEAFF. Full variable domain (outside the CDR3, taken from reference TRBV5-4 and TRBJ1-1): ETGVTQSPTHLIKTRGQQVTLRCSSQSGHNTVSWYQQALGQGPQFIFQYYREEENGRGNFPPRFSGLQFPNYSSELNVNALELDDSALYLCASSFQGGTEAFFGQGTRLTVV.

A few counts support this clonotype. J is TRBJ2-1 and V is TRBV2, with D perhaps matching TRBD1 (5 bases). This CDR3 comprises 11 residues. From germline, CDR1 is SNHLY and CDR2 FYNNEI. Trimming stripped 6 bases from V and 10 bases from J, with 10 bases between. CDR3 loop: CASSGQGEQFF. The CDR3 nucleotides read TGTGCCAGCAGCGGGCAGGGAGAGCAGTTCTTC.

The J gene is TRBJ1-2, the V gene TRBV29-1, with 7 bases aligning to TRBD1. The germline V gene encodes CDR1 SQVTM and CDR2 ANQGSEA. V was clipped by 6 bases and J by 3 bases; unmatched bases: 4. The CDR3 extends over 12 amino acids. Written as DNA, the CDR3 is TGCAGCGTGACCGGGACAGACTATGGCTACACCTTC. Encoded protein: CSVTGTDYGYTF. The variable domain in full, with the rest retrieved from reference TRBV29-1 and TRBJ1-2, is SAVISQKPSRDICQRGTSLTIQCQVDSQVTMMFWYRQQPGQSLTLIATANQGSEATYESGFVIDKFPISRPNLTFSTLTVSNMSPEDSSIYLCSVTGTDYGYTFGSGTRLTVV.

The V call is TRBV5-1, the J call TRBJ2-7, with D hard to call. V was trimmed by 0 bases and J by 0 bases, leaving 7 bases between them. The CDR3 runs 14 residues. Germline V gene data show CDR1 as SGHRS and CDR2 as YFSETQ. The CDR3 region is CASSLEGFSYEQYF. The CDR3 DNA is TGCGCCAGCAGCTTGGAGGGATTCTCCTACGAGCAGTACTTC.

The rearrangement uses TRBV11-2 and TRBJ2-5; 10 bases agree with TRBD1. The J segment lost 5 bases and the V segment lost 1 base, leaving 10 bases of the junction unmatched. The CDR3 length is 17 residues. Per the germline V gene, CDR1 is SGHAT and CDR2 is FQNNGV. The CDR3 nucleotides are TGTGCCAGCAGCTTAGGATTCGGGACAGGGGTCCGGGAGACCCAGTACTTC. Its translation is CASSLGFGTGVRETQYF.

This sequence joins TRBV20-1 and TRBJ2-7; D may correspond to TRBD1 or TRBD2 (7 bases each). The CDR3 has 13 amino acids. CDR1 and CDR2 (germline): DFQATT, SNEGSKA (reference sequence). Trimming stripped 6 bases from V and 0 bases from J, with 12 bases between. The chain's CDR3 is CSAQGGDSYEQYF. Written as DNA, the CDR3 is TGCAGTGCCCAGGGGGGGGACTCCTACGAGCAGTACTTC.

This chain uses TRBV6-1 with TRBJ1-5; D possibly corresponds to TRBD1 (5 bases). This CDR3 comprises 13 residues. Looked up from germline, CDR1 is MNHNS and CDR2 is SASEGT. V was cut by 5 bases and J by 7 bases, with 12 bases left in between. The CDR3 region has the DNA TGTGCCAGCAGTCCCCAGGGAGTCCAGCCCCAGCATTTT. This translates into CASSPQGVQPQHF.

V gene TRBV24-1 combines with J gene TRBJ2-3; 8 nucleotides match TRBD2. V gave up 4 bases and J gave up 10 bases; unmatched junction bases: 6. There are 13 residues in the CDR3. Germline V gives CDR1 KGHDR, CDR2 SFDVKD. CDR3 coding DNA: TGTGCCACCAGTGACAAGGGACTAGTCCCGCAGTATTTT. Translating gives CATSDKGLVPQYF.

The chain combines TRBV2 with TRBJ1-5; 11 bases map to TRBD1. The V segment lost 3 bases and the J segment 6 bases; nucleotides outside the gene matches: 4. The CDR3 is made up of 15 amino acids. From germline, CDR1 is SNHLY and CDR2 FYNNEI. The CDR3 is CASSDWTGGSQPQHF. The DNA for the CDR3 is TGTGCCAGCAGTGACTGGACAGGGGGCAGTCAGCCCCAGCATTTT.

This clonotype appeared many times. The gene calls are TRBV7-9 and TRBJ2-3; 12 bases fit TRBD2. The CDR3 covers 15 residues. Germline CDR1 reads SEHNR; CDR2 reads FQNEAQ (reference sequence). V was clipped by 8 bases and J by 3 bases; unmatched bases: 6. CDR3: CASAPTSGRTDTQYF. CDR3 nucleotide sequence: TGTGCCAGCGCCCCCACTAGCGGGAGGACAGATACGCAGTATTTT.

CDR3 amino acids: CASSPQRGEQFF. The CDR3 DNA sequence: TGTGCCAGCAGCCCTCAACGGGGTGAGCAGTTCTTC. The chain employs TRBV7-2 and TRBJ2-1; D might be TRBD2 (5 bases). The CDR3 is made up of 12 amino acids. V was pared by 5 bases and J by 9 bases, with 11 bases between. Looked up from germline, CDR1 is SGHTA and CDR2 is FQGNSA.

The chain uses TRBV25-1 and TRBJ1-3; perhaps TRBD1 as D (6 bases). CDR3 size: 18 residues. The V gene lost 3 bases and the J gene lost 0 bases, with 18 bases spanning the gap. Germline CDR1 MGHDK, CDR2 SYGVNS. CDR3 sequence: CASSDYLGGASSGNTIYF. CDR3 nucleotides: TGTGCCAGCAGTGATTACCTCGGGGGCGCTTCCTCTGGAAACACCATATATTTT. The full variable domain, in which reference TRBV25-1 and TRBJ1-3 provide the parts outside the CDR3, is EADIYQTPRYLVIGTGKKITLECSQTMGHDKMYWYQQDPGMELHLIHYSYGVNSTEKGDLSSESTVSRIRTEHFPLTLESARPSHTSQYLCASSDYLGGASSGNTIYFGEGSWLTVV.

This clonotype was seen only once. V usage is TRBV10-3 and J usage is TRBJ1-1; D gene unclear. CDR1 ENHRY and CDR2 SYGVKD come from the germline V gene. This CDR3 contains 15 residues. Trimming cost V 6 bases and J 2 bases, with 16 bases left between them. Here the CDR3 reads CAISTEVRGNTEAFF. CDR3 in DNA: TGTGCCATCAGCACAGAAGTGCGGGGTAACACTGAAGCTTTCTTT.

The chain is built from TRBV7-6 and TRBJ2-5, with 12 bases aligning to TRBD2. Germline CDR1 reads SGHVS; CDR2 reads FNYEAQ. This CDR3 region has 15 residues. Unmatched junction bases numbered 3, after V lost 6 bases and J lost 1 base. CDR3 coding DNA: TGTGCCAGCAGGAAGACTAGCGGGGGCCAAGAGACCCAGTACTTC. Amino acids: CASRKTSGGQETQYF.

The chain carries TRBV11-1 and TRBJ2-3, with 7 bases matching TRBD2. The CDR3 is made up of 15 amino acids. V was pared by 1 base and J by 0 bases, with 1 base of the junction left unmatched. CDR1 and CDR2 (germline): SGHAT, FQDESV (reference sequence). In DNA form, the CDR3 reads TGTGCCAGCAGCTTAGACGGGGGGAGCACAGATACGCAGTATTTT. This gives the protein CASSLDGGSTDTQYF.

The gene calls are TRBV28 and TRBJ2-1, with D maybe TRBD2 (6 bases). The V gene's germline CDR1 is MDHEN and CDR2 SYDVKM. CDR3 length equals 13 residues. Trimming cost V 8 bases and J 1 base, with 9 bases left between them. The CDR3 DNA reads TGTGCCAGCCGGGGGTTGTCCTACAATGAGCAGTTCTTC. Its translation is CASRGLSYNEQFF.

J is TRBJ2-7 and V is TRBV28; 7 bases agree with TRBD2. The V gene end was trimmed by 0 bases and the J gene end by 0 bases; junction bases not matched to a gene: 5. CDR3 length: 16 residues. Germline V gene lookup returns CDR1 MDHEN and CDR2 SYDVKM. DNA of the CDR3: TGTGCCAGCAGTTTATGGGCTAGCGGAAGCTCCTACGAGCAGTACTTC. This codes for CASSLWASGSSYEQYF. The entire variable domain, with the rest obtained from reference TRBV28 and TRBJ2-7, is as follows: DVKVTQSSRYLVKRTGEKVFLECVQDMDHENMFWYRQDPGLGLRLIYFSYDVKMKEKGDIPEGYSVSREKKERFSLILESASTNQTSMYLCASSLWASGSSYEQYFGPGTRLTVT.

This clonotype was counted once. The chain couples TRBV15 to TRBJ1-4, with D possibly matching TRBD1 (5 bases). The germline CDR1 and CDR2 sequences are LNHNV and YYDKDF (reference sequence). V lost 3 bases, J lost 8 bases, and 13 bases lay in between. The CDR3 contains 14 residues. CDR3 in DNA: TGTGCCACCAGCAGGCGTCAGGGAGGAGAAAAACTGTTTTTT. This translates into CATSRRQGGEKLFF.